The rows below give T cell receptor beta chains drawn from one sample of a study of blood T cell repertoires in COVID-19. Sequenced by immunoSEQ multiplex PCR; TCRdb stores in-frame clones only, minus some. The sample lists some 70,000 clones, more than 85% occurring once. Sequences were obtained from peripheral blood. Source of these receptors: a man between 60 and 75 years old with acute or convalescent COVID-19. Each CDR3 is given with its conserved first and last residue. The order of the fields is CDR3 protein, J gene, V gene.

CDR3: CASSSPGLELNTQYF
J: TRBJ2-3
V: TRBV27

CDR3: CASSRQAVLNQPQHF
J: TRBJ1-5
V: TRBV19

CDR3: CASSSGQFSGANVLTF
J: TRBJ2-6
V: TRBV5-4

CDR3: CASSSYKNTGELFF
J: TRBJ2-2
V: TRBV7-2

CDR3: CASSSRGQNTEAFF
J: TRBJ1-1
V: TRBV5-4

CDR3: CASSAPGVPYEQYF
J: TRBJ2-7
V: TRBV2

CDR3: CASRRDTGYTF
J: TRBJ1-2
V: TRBV28

CDR3: CASSSGTGAFQPQHF
J: TRBJ1-5
V: TRBV11-2

CDR3: CASRFFQGIYGYTF
J: TRBJ1-2
V: TRBV12-2

CDR3: CSVSGGRGYEQYF
J: TRBJ2-7
V: TRBV29-1

CDR3: CASSFVSGTSGSQETQYF
J: TRBJ2-5
V: TRBV5-1

CDR3: CASSVTGAVSGNTIYF
J: TRBJ1-3
V: TRBV9

CDR3: CAWSVLRADTQYF
J: TRBJ2-3
V: TRBV30

CDR3: CARRARSGGSSPLHF
J: TRBJ1-6
V: TRBV13

CDR3: CASSQFLGQLSNYGYTF
J: TRBJ1-2
V: TRBV4-2

CDR3: CASSSGQGGRTRSTEAFF
J: TRBJ1-1
V: TRBV5-1

CDR3: CASSSLASGESGELFF
J: TRBJ2-2
V: TRBV6-5

CDR3: CASGTDRDPNEKLFF
J: TRBJ1-4
V: TRBV12-5

CDR3: CASSVGGGGGNSPLHF
J: TRBJ1-6
V: TRBV9

CDR3: CASSDRVGNTEAFF
J: TRBJ1-1
V: TRBV6-1

CDR3: CASSLVGQGKEQFF
J: TRBJ2-1
V: TRBV5-6

CDR3: CASSSGDRVEQFF
J: TRBJ2-1
V: TRBV6-5

CDR3: CASSSPGLNYEQYF
J: TRBJ2-7
V: TRBV6-6

CDR3: CASSVNSNQPQHF
J: TRBJ1-5
V: TRBV10-2

CDR3: CASSFPRSPLHF
J: TRBJ1-6
V: TRBV28

CDR3: CASSLGLAGGPAYNEQFF
J: TRBJ2-1
V: TRBV5-1

CDR3: CASSGDRIGGYTF
J: TRBJ1-2
V: TRBV6-6

CDR3: CASSVTPGGAGTEAFF
J: TRBJ1-1
V: TRBV9

CDR3: CASSLAVAGGTNYNEQFF
J: TRBJ2-1
V: TRBV5-1

CDR3: CASSLFILAGVPEQYF
J: TRBJ2-7
V: TRBV7-8

CDR3: CASSYSILAGGRWVFF
J: TRBJ2-1
V: TRBV6-5

CDR3: CASSPEGQGAGGYTF
J: TRBJ1-2
V: TRBV5-1

CDR3: CASSKRTGGEGNEQFF
J: TRBJ2-1
V: TRBV27

CDR3: CASSEGSVTNTEAFF
J: TRBJ1-1
V: TRBV5-1

CDR3: CASSFGRGYQETQYF
J: TRBJ2-5
V: TRBV5-1

CDR3: CASRRSGGDTEAFF
J: TRBJ1-1
V: TRBV5-1

CDR3: CASSEWGPTNEKLFF
J: TRBJ1-4
V: TRBV2

CDR3: CASSLRTSGNEQFF
J: TRBJ2-1
V: TRBV18

CDR3: CASRRGQGGNTEAFF
J: TRBJ1-1
V: TRBV19

CDR3: CASSTGQGEPQHF
J: TRBJ1-5
V: TRBV5-1

CDR3: CSVETGQGKGKLFF
J: TRBJ1-4
V: TRBV29-1

CDR3: CAWSQGLDNQPQHF
J: TRBJ1-5
V: TRBV30

CDR3: CASSPRTGGAEQYF
J: TRBJ2-7
V: TRBV18

CDR3: CSARMATEAFF
J: TRBJ1-1
V: TRBV20-1

CDR3: CASSSPASGGALRTDTQYF
J: TRBJ2-3
V: TRBV28

CDR3: CAWSVAVADTGELFF
J: TRBJ2-2
V: TRBV30

CDR3: CASSSRQGADYGYTF
J: TRBJ1-2
V: TRBV5-1

CDR3: CASSKDRDTGELFF
J: TRBJ2-2
V: TRBV27

CDR3: CASSHLQGDSYEQYF
J: TRBJ2-7
V: TRBV4-1

CDR3: CASSQGTSGYNEQFF
J: TRBJ2-1
V: TRBV5-8

CDR3: CASSLRLAGSYNEQFF
J: TRBJ2-1
V: TRBV5-1